Reported below is one T cell receptor beta chain. Its antigen remains unidentified. The repertoire was sequenced with immunoSEQ multiplex PCR; TCRdb's copy has only in-frame clones and lacks some. The sample consists of 5,300 or so clones, roughly four fifths of them appearing once. This sample is part of a study of T cell repertoires in ileal Crohn's disease. Study at large: Median disease duration was approximately eight years; 35% to 45% smoked at surgery. Study observations and caveats: All patients with clonality above 26.8% had endoscopic recurrence. High-frequency clones were more common in sorted CD8 than CD4 cells. Compared with non-smokers, active smokers at surgery showed more clonal expansions.

This CDR3 contains 16 residues. The V end was cut by 0 bases, the J end by 0 bases, with 9 bases between. The germline V gene has CDR1 SGHRS and CDR2 YFSETQ. This TCR was sampled from an adult with Crohn's disease. This rearrangement joins TRBV5-1 to TRBJ2-2; D gene ambiguous. Sequenced: ileal tissue. The CDR3 loop is CASSLGYAANTGELFF. The CDR3 nucleotides are TGCGCCAGCAGCTTGGGGTATGCCGCGAACACCGGGGAGCTGTTTTTT.